The T cell receptor beta chain under discussion was sequenced for a study of OX40 agonist ivuxolimab in advanced cancers. Some clones are missing from TCRdb's copy, which holds only in-frame ones; the method was immunoSEQ multiplex PCR. In the table there are roughly 48,000 clones, about 88% of which are singletons. On this clone itself: Its antigen is not identified.

Looked up from germline, CDR1 is SGHRS and CDR2 is YFSETQ. Trimming shortened V by 0 bases and J by 15 bases, and 19 bases separated the two germline ends. CDR3 length equals 14 residues. General study findings and limits: In CD8+ T cells, expanded clones were on average more numerous than in CD4+.

This receptor was obtained from an adult with an advanced solid tumor such as melanoma, head and neck, liver or kidney cancer. The sample was CD4+ or CD8+ T cells sorted from blood, taken in a trial of the OX40 agonist ivuxolimab. The chain employs TRBV5-1 and TRBJ1-5; maybe TRBD1 (5 bases). Written as DNA, the CDR3 is TGCGCCAGCAGCTTGGAACCTGACATAAGGGACTGGCATTTT. Its translation: CASSLEPDIRDWHF. The whole variable domain, remainder taken from reference TRBV5-1 and TRBJ1-5, is KAGVTQTPRYLIKTRGQQVTLSCSPISGHRSVSWYQQTPGQGLQFLFEYFSETQRNKGNFPGRFSGRQFSNSRSEMNVSTLELGDSALYLCASSLEPDIRDWHFGDGTRLSIL.